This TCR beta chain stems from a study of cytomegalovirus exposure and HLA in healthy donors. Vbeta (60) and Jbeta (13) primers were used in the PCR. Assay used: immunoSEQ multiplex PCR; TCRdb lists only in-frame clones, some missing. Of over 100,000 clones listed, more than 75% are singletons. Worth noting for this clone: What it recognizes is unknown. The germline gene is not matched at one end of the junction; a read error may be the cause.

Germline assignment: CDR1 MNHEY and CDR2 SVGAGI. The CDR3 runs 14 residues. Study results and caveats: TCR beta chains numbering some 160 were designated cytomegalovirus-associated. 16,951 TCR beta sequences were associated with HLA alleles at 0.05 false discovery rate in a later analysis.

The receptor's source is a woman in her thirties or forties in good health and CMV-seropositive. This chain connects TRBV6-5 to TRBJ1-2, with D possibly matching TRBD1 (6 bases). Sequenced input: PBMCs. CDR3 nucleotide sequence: TGTGCCAGCACTACCACGGGACCCATGGGGGCTACTTCCTTC. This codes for CASTTTGPMGATSF.